This T cell receptor (beta chain) appears in the sequencing data of a study of post-analysis software for immune sequencing data. Study at large: Relapsing-remitting, secondary progressive and progressive-relapsing courses of multiple sclerosis were included.

Comment on this clonotype: No antigen is known for it.

CDR1 is SEHNR and CDR2 is FQNEAQ in the germline V gene (reference sequence). This CDR3 has 16 amino acids. J gave up 0 bases and V 10 bases, and 15 bases lay outside the gene matches. Prepared TCR beta cDNA libraries contained unique molecular identifiers. A population of about 1 to 11 million T cells gave rise to 400,000 to 550,000 cDNA molecules. TCRdb reprocessed the PCR reads with MiXCR, giving one entry per CDR3 protein. This sample has hundreds of thousands of distinct CDR3 sequences, with 25% to 30% found just once. The study's findings and limits: Four or five TRBV segments were significantly more frequent in patients than in controls. TRBV5-6, TRBV5-1 and TRBV20-1 were among these segments. Compared with controls, patients showed significantly lower normalized Chao1 diversity.

This receptor was taken from a girl aged 5-17 years with multiple sclerosis. The V gene is TRBV7-9, the J gene TRBJ2-7; 7 bases are shared with TRBD1. The sequenced sample was blood. In nucleotides, the CDR3 is TGTGCCACCAGTGATTTGACAGGGTTTAACTCCTACGAGCAGTACTTC. It is translated as CATSDLTGFNSYEQYF.